These T cell receptor beta chains were read from a single sample in a study of Ad26.COV2.S vaccination and SARS-CoV-2 variants. Only in-frame clones appear in the TCRdb table, and some are missing; sequencing was by immunoSEQ multiplex PCR. The table shows around 300,000 clones, with almost 90% occurring only once. The specimen was peripheral blood, collected in a trial of Ad26.COV2.S vaccine versus placebo. These receptors were taken from a person aged 18-60 years who received the Ad26.COV2.S COVID-19 vaccine or a placebo. The CDR3 runs from the conserved cysteine through the conserved F or W. D genes are given only for firm matches. A clone size is listed for some rows: how often the clone was seen (once, few, many), or a class if it is expanded.

D	size	V	J	length	CDR3	DNA
.	once	TRBV4-3	TRBJ2-1	15	CASSPDRSSYNEQFF	TGCGCCAGCAGCCCAGACAGAAGCTCCTACAATGAGCAGTTCTTC
.	.	TRBV7-3	TRBJ2-1	12	CASSYYRGEQFF	TGTGCCAGCAGCTATTATAGGGGCGAGCAGTTCTTC
TRBD2	once	TRBV6-6	TRBJ2-3	15	CASGDSGGAADTQYF	TGTGCCAGCGGGGATAGCGGGGGGGCAGCAGATACGCAGTATTTT
.	once	TRBV5-8	TRBJ2-2	17	CASSYNSVGPSSGELFF	TGTGCCAGCAGCTACAATTCTGTGGGACCTTCCTCCGGGGAGCTGTTTTTT
.	.	TRBV7-6	TRBJ2-2	14	CASRPTTNTGELFF	TGTGCCAGCAGACCTACCACGAACACCGGGGAGCTGTTTTTT
.	.	TRBV19	TRBJ1-1	12	CASSPTGVEAFF	TGTGCCAGTAGCCCTACGGGAGTCGAAGCTTTCTTT
.	.	TRBV20-1	TRBJ2-3	10	CSADRDTQYF	TGCAGTGCTGACAGGGATACGCAGTATTTT
.	.	TRBV9	TRBJ2-3	20	CASSGRLSAPHSTNTDTQYF	TGTGCCAGCAGCGGACGACTGAGCGCCCCCCATTCCACAAACACAGATACGCAGTATTTT
.	once	TRBV6-1	TRBJ1-1	14	CASSEAGRATEAFF	TGTGCCAGCAGTGAAGCAGGTCGGGCTACTGAAGCTTTCTTT
.	.	TRBV19	TRBJ2-3	13	CASSIIVQDTQYF	TGTGCCAGTAGTATTATCGTTCAAGATACGCAGTATTTT
TRBD2	.	TRBV10-3	TRBJ2-1	14	CAISDKGLAEEQFF	TGTGCCATCAGTGATAAGGGACTAGCGGAAGAGCAGTTCTTC
.	once	TRBV25-1	TRBJ1-5	15	CASSESGGVGQPQHF	TGTGCCAGCAGTGAATCCGGGGGAGTAGGACAGCCCCAGCATTTT
TRBD1	.	TRBV5-8	TRBJ1-1	13	CASSKLQGTEAFF	TGTGCCAGCAGCAAATTACAGGGGACTGAAGCTTTCTTT
.	.	TRBV18	TRBJ1-3	16	CASSPPRGNSGNTIYF	TGTGCCAGCTCACCACCGAGGGGGAACTCTGGAAACACCATATATTTT
.	once	TRBV6-1	TRBJ2-5	13	CASSEVGRETQYF	TGTGCCAGCAGTGAAGTGGGACGGGAGACCCAGTACTTC
.	.	TRBV27	TRBJ1-6	14	CASNNGPYNSPLHF	TGTGCCAGCAATAACGGGCCTTATAATTCACCCCTCCACTTT
.	.	TRBV16	TRBJ1-4	17	CASSQLAAPATNEKLFF	TGTGCCAGCAGCCAATTAGCAGCTCCTGCAACTAATGAAAAACTGTTTTTT
.	.	TRBV25-1	TRBJ1-1	13	CASSGGANTEAFF	TGTGCCAGCAGTGGAGGGGCGAACACTGAAGCTTTCTTT
.	.	TRBV14	TRBJ2-5	16	CASSQDVTRIGETQYF	TGTGCCAGCAGCCAAGATGTAACTAGAATTGGGGAGACCCAGTACTTC
TRBD2	.	TRBV7-9	TRBJ2-5	16	CASSSRLAGVGETQYF	TGTGCCAGCAGCTCGAGACTAGCGGGAGTCGGAGAGACCCAGTACTTC
TRBD2	.	TRBV24-1	TRBJ2-2	14	CATSRAGDTGELFF	TGTGCCACCAGTAGGGCGGGGGACACCGGGGAGCTGTTTTTT
TRBD1	.	TRBV6-5	TRBJ1-1	16	CASSYPGTAPNTEAFF	TGTGCCAGCAGTTATCCCGGGACAGCACCGAACACTGAAGCTTTCTTT
.	.	TRBV18	TRBJ1-4	13	CASSPRESEKLFF	TGTGCCAGCTCACCTAGGGAGAGTGAAAAACTGTTTTTT
.	.	TRBV25-1	TRBJ2-2	13	CASSGGDTGELFF	TGTGCCAGCAGTGGAGGGGACACCGGGGAGCTGTTTTTT
TRBD1	.	TRBV19	TRBJ1-1	13	CASDEARGAEAFF	TGTGCCAGTGACGAGGCCAGGGGGGCTGAAGCTTTCTTT
.	.	TRBV6-5	TRBJ2-3	13	CASSLTIADTQYF	TGTGCCAGCAGTTTGACTATCGCAGATACGCAGTATTTT
.	.	TRBV6-5	TRBJ2-3	13	CASSRLSTDTQYF	TGTGCCAGCAGCCGTCTAAGCACAGATACGCAGTATTTT
.	once	TRBV6-6	TRBJ2-5	14	CASSLVGDQETQYF	TGTGCCAGCAGTTTAGTAGGGGACCAAGAGACCCAGTACTTC
TRBD1	.	TRBV11-1	TRBJ2-5	17	CASSLAGQGVRQETQYF	TGTGCCAGCAGCTTAGCCGGACAGGGGGTGAGGCAAGAGACCCAGTACTTC
TRBD1	.	TRBV4-1	TRBJ1-1	14	CASSPGGQGDEAFF	TGCGCCAGCAGCCCAGGGGGACAGGGGGATGAAGCTTTCTTT
.	.	TRBV9	TRBJ2-1	11	CASSGDNEQFF	TGTGCCAGCAGCGGGGATAATGAGCAGTTCTTC
.	.	TRBV6-1	TRBJ1-2	15	CASSETSSLGYGYTF	TGTGCCAGCAGTGAAACAAGTTCTCTGGGCTATGGCTACACCTTC
.	.	TRBV24-1	TRBJ1-2	14	CATSDLTFNYGYTF	TGTGCCACCAGTGATTTGACATTCAACTATGGCTACACCTTC
TRBD2	few	TRBV27	TRBJ2-1	17	CASSLYGFGGSYNEQFF	TGTGCCAGCAGTTTATACGGTTTCGGCGGGAGTTACAATGAGCAGTTCTTC
.	.	TRBV2	TRBJ1-2	13	CASSEMGRDGYTF	TGTGCCAGCAGTGAAATGGGGAGGGATGGCTACACCTTC
.	.	TRBV27	TRBJ1-1	15	CASKPFLREYTEAFF	TGTGCCAGCAAACCCTTCTTGAGGGAGTACACTGAAGCTTTCTTT
.	.	TRBV20-1	TRBJ1-1	9	CSVNSEAFF	TGCAGTGTCAATTCCGAAGCTTTCTTT
.	.	TRBV6-2/TRBV6-3	TRBJ1-1	14	CASSYRPVNTEAFF	TGTGCCAGCAGTTACAGGCCAGTGAACACTGAAGCTTTCTTT